Below, 10 T cell receptor beta chains from the same sample are listed, as sequenced in a study of T cells in localized non-small cell lung cancer. The table came from immunoSEQ multiplex PCR; TCRdb's copy has only in-frame clones and leaves some out. The data hold tens of thousands of clones, with roughly 83% observed a single time. The sample consisted of PBMCs, taken before any cancer treatment. These receptors came from a man aged 40 to 69 with stage II lung adenocarcinoma.

There are a few counts of this clone. The gene calls are TRBV30 and TRBJ1-1; D gene ambiguous. From germline, CDR1 is GTSNPN and CDR2 SVGIG (reference sequence). The CDR3 consists of 16 residues. Between the trimmed V and J ends, which lost 3 bases and 0 bases, there was a span of 17 bases. This CDR3 reads CAWRDKLIGLNTEAFF. As DNA, the CDR3 is TGTGCCTGGAGGGATAAGTTGATAGGGTTGAACACTGAAGCTTTCTTT.

The chain links TRBV7-9 to TRBJ2-3; D is unclear. Germline assignment: CDR1 SEHNR and CDR2 FQNEAQ (reference sequence). Trimming pared 1 base from V and 2 bases from J, leaving 13 bases between. The CDR3 covers 16 residues. The CDR3 spells CASSLVVSADTDTQYF. In nucleotides, the CDR3 is TGTGCCAGCAGCTTAGTCGTGTCAGCCGACACAGATACGCAGTATTTT.

The chain carries TRBV15 and TRBJ2-7; TRBD2 matches at 8 bases. This CDR3 is 16 amino acids long. Germline values: CDR1 LNHNV, CDR2 YYDKDF (reference sequence). V shed 2 bases and J 3 bases; nucleotides not matched to a gene: 9. CDR3 residues: CATSRTTRGGNYEQYF. CDR3 bases: TGTGCCACCAGCAGAACCACTCGCGGGGGGAACTACGAGCAGTACTTC. The whole variable domain, filled in from reference TRBV15 and TRBJ2-7, reads DAMVIQNPRYQVTQFGKPVTLSCSQTLNHNVMYWYQQKSSQAPKLLFHYYDKDFNNEADTPDNFQSRRPNTSFCFLDIRSPGLGDTAMYLCATSRTTRGGNYEQYFGPGTRLTVT.

This rearrangement joins TRBV5-1 to TRBJ2-7, with 11 bases matching TRBD1. The germline V gene encodes CDR1 SGHRS and CDR2 YFSETQ. The CDR3 sequence is 16 residues long. Trimming at V came to 3 bases and at J to 3 bases, leaving 8 bases not matched to a gene. The CDR3 nucleotides are TGCGCCAGCAGCTCGAAAACCGGGACAGGGGGCTACGAGCAGTACTTC. It yields the protein CASSSKTGTGGYEQYF.

The rearrangement links TRBV6-5 to TRBJ2-7; 8 nucleotides agree with TRBD2. V shed 11 bases, J shed 3 bases, and the junction held 12 bases outside the gene matches. The length of the CDR3 is 14 residues. CDR1 and CDR2 from the germline V gene are MNHEY and SVGAGI. CDR3 sequence (DNA): TGTGCCTCGACCCAGCGGGAGCCGGGCTACGAGCAGTACTTC. Translated: CASTQREPGYEQYF.

The chain couples TRBV7-3 to TRBJ2-7, with 9 bases aligning to TRBD2. The trim removed 1 base at V and 5 bases at J, leaving 6 bases unmatched. The germline CDR1 and CDR2 sequences are SGHTA and FQGTGA. The length of the CDR3 is 15 residues. The CDR3 nucleotides are TGTGCCAGCAGCTTAATGCGACTAGCGGACCACGAGCAGTACTTC. The encoded protein is CASSLMRLADHEQYF. Looking up the rest from reference TRBV7-3 and TRBJ2-7 gives the full variable domain: GAGVSQTPSNKVTEKGKYVELRCDPISGHTALYWYRQSLGQGPEFLIYFQGTGAADDSGLPNDRFFAVRPEGSVSTLKIQRTERGDSAVYLCASSLMRLADHEQYFGPGTRLTVT.

The rearrangement links TRBV14 to TRBJ2-1; D gene unclear. The V end lost 0 bases, the J end lost 10 bases, and 10 bases lay between the germline ends. Germline V gene data show CDR1 as SGHDN and CDR2 as FVKESK. This CDR3 contains 13 residues. The CDR3 coding sequence is TGTGCCAGCAGCCAAGACCTCCTAGGGGAGCAGTTCTTC. Protein: CASSQDLLGEQFF.

V is TRBV6-5 and J is TRBJ1-2; tentatively, D is TRBD1 (6 bases). V was pared by 7 bases and J by 7 bases, with 13 bases between. Germline V CDR1 and CDR2: MNHEY, SVGAGI. This CDR3 spans 12 amino acids. This CDR3 is CASTTQGFGYTF. CDR3 DNA: TGTGCCAGCACCACACAGGGATTTGGCTACACCTTC.

CDR3 coding DNA: TGCAGCGTTGCTCGGGGAGCGGGAGCGGGAGATACGCAGTATTTT. It codes for CSVARGAGAGDTQYF. The chain is built from TRBV29-1 and TRBJ2-3, with 8 bases that match TRBD2. The trim removed 4 bases at V and 5 bases at J, leaving 11 bases unmatched. The CDR3 is 15 residues long. Germline CDR1 SQVTM, CDR2 ANQGSEA.

The rearrangement uses TRBV5-6 and TRBJ2-3, with 7 nucleotides matching TRBD1. The CDR3 runs 15 residues. The V segment lost 1 base and the J segment 4 bases; nucleotides outside the gene matches: 6. CDR1 is SGHDT, CDR2 YYEEEE, per germline. CDR3 sequence reads: CASSLRQGRADTQYF. The CDR3 region has the DNA TGTGCCAGCAGCTTGAGACAGGGACGGGCAGATACGCAGTATTTT.